One sample yielded the 9 T cell receptor beta chains listed below, sequenced in a study of T cells in localized non-small cell lung cancer. Sequenced by immunoSEQ multiplex PCR; TCRdb stores in-frame clones only, minus some. The repertoire consists of approximately 15,000 clones, with 75% to 90% occurring once and the leading ten covering 20% to 25%. Material: peripheral blood, obtained before any cancer treatment. The receptor source for this set is a female donor of 60 years or more with stage I squamous cell lung carcinoma.

The chain carries TRBV15 and TRBJ2-7; perhaps TRBD2 as D (6 bases). Germline V CDR1 and CDR2: LNHNV, YYDKDF (reference sequence). Trimming removed 1 base from V and 3 bases from J, with 10 bases in between. The CDR3 totals 14 residues. CDR3 sequence: CATSRGPGLYEQYF. In DNA form, the CDR3 reads TGTGCCACCAGCAGAGGGCCGGGACTCTACGAGCAGTACTTC.

This clone turned up a few times. This sequence joins TRBV2 and TRBJ1-1; 7 nucleotides match TRBD1. The CDR3 is 14 residues long. With 4 bases clipped from V and 2 bases from J, the junction kept 4 bases outside the gene matches. The V gene's germline CDR1 is SNHLY and CDR2 FYNNEI. The CDR3 sequence: CASSGDRYNTEAFF. DNA for the CDR3: TGTGCCAGCAGTGGGGACAGATACAACACTGAAGCTTTCTTT.

This chain links TRBV6-5 with TRBJ2-7; D gene unclear. The length of the CDR3 is 11 residues. Germline CDR1 reads MNHEY; CDR2 reads SVGAGI. V was clipped by 4 bases and J by 5 bases, with 6 bases between them. The CDR3 reads CASSFTHEQYF. The CDR3 DNA sequence: TGTGCCAGCAGTTTTACCCACGAGCAGTACTTC.

This sequence joins TRBV5-4 and TRBJ2-1, with a weak D call TRBD1 (6 bases). The CDR3 consists of 15 residues. V gave up 4 bases and J gave up 12 bases, with 23 bases separating them. From germline, CDR1 is SGHNT and CDR2 YYREEE (reference sequence). The CDR3 reads CASSRTGQAVMRQFF. In DNA form, the CDR3 reads TGTGCCAGCAGCAGAACGGGACAAGCGGTAATGAGGCAGTTCTTC. Full variable domain (rest looked up from reference TRBV5-4 and TRBJ2-1): ETGVTQSPTHLIKTRGQQVTLRCSSQSGHNTVSWYQQALGQGPQFIFQYYREEENGRGNFPPRFSGLQFPNYSSELNVNALELDDSALYLCASSRTGQAVMRQFFGPGTRLTVL.

The rearrangement joins TRBV19 to TRBJ2-7; TRBD2 aligns across 7 bases. V was pared by 4 bases and J by 1 base, with 10 bases of the junction left unmatched. CDR1 is LNHDA and CDR2 is SQIVND in the germline V gene (reference sequence). The CDR3 runs to 16 residues. CDR3 coding DNA: TGTGCCAGTAGTAGATACGGCGGGACTACTTCCTACGAGCAGTACTTC. Translation: CASSRYGGTTSYEQYF. Looking up the rest from reference TRBV19 and TRBJ2-7 gives the full variable domain: DGGITQSPKYLFRKEGQNVTLSCEQNLNHDAMYWYRQDPGQGLRLIYYSQIVNDFQKGDIAEGYSVSREKKESFPLTVTSAQKNPTAFYLCASSRYGGTTSYEQYFGPGTRLTVT.

The chain uses TRBV6-1 and TRBJ1-5, with 11 bases aligning to TRBD1. The CDR3 contains 17 residues. Germline V gene sequence: CDR1 MNHNS, CDR2 SASEGT. Germline trimming cut 4 bases from V and 1 base from J; bases unmatched to any gene: 6. CDR3 region: CASSGGQGARSNQPQHF. CDR3 DNA: TGTGCCAGCAGTGGAGGACAGGGGGCGAGGAGCAATCAGCCCCAGCATTTT.

This chain joins TRBV13 and TRBJ2-7; TRBD1 matches at 7 bases. The V gene's germline CDR1 is PRHDT and CDR2 FYEKMQ (reference sequence). V trimming: 2 bases; J trimming: 3 bases; junction bases outside the gene matches: 7. This CDR3 region has 15 residues. The CDR3 reads CASSLSGDRNYEQYF. CDR3 nucleotides: TGTGCCAGCAGCTTATCTGGGGACAGAAACTACGAGCAGTACTTC.

The chain joins TRBV14 to TRBJ1-1; TRBD1 aligns across 8 bases. Germline V lookup: CDR1 SGHDN, CDR2 FVKESK. With V trimmed by 6 bases and J by 2 bases, 11 bases remained unmatched. The CDR3 runs 16 residues. The CDR3 here is CASRPDRGPGNTEAFF. The CDR3 coding sequence is TGTGCCAGCAGACCAGACAGGGGACCAGGTAACACTGAAGCTTTCTTT. Full variable domain (remainder filled in from reference TRBV14 and TRBJ1-1): EAGVTQFPSHSVIEKGQTVTLRCDPISGHDNLYWYRRVMGKEIKFLLHFVKESKQDESGMPNNRFLAERTGGTYSTLKVQPAELEDSGVYFCASRPDRGPGNTEAFFGQGTRLTVV.

This rearrangement joins TRBV6-5 to TRBJ1-4; D ambiguous. The CDR3 extends over 12 amino acids. Per germline, CDR1 MNHEY and CDR2 SVGAGI. V lost 0 bases, J lost 5 bases, and 1 base lay in between. This chain's CDR3 is CASSYSNEKLFF. CDR3 coding DNA: TGTGCCAGCAGTTACTCGAATGAAAAACTGTTTTTT.